This TCR beta chain was identified in a study of somatic mutations in cytotoxic T cells in rheumatoid arthritis. Repertoires were generated with immunoSEQ multiplex PCR, while TCRdb's copy carries only in-frame clones and drops some. The sample has over 15,000 clones; under 85% are singletons. This clonotype was sampled from a man aged 18 to 30 with rheumatoid arthritis. Sequenced material: CD8+ T cells sorted from blood.

Here the CDR3 reads CASSHVGQFNYGYTF. CDR3 sequence (DNA): TGCGCCAGCAGCCATGTCGGACAGTTTAACTATGGCTACACCTTC. The rearrangement links TRBV4-1 to TRBJ1-2, with a weak D call TRBD1 (6 bases). The CDR3 contains 15 residues. Trimming shortened V by 3 bases and J by 1 base, and 12 bases separated the two germline ends. Looked up from germline, CDR1 is MGHRA and CDR2 is YSYEKL.